This T cell receptor (beta chain) was profiled in a study of response to subunit inactivated influenza vaccine. Overall study results and limits: Each seasonal influenza vaccination, the authors suggested, recruits few new T cells.

Unmatched junction bases numbered 9, after V lost 5 bases and J lost 4 bases. There are 16 residues in the CDR3. The germline gives CDR1 SGHVS, CDR2 FNYEAQ. TCRdb ran MiXCR on the RT-PCR reads and lists one entry per CDR3 protein. This table holds roughly 700,000 distinct CDR3 sequences, roughly 13% found once. Details on this clonotype: Its specificity is not known.

Sequencing used PBMCs from blood, obtained 14 days before vaccination. The rearrangement links TRBV7-6 to TRBJ2-4; 9 nucleotides line up with TRBD1. The TCR was taken from a man aged 45 to 65 who received an inactivated influenza vaccine. CDR3 in amino acids: CASSPGTGYAKNIQYF. DNA for the CDR3: TGTGCCAGCAGCCCCGGGACAGGGTACGCTAAAAACATTCAGTACTTC.